The clone carrying this T cell receptor (beta chain) was counted a single time. These data belong to a study of blood T cell repertoires in COVID-19. Study context: Italy, Spain and the United States were the sources of the convalescent and acute COVID-19 samples.

The length of the CDR3 is 14 residues. CDR1 LNHDA and CDR2 SQIVND come from the germline V gene (reference sequence). Trimming left V 3 bases short and J 8 bases short, with 16 bases between. Assay: immunoSEQ multiplex PCR; the TCRdb copy retains only in-frame clones and omits some. This sample carries over 200,000 clones, 89% of them seen once, and the ten largest clones take about 6.3%. The chain employs TRBV19 and TRBJ1-2; no clear D. The sequenced sample consisted of peripheral blood. The clonotype was recovered from a man aged 60-69 years who had recovered from COVID-19. The CDR3 nucleotides are TGTGCCAGTAGTATTTATCTGAACAGAGACGGCTACACCTTC. This codes for CASSIYLNRDGYTF.